Sequencing of this TCR beta chain was carried out in a study of beta chain features in type 1 diabetes. In the study overall: Healthy donors, compared against patients, showed similar age, gender and cell yields. General study results and limits: Shorter TCRB CDR3s, moderately but significantly so, marked every one of the four CD4+ subsets in Type 1 diabetes patients.

The entirety of the isolated RNA underwent reverse transcription, so expressed TCRB transcripts were sequenced. Sequencing was performed with immunoSEQ multiplex PCR; in TCRdb, only in-frame clones are kept and a portion is missing. The table has roughly 730,000 clones, 13% seen once. Trimming took 2 bases from V and 3 from J, leaving 13 bases between them. Germline V CDR1 and CDR2: MNHEY, SVGAGI. This CDR3 region has 16 residues. Remarks on this clone: What it recognizes is unknown.

Sequencing input: naive CD4+ T cells from blood. The V gene is TRBV6-5, the J gene TRBJ2-2; D may be TRBD2 (5 bases). The sequence came from a young man with type 1 diabetes. CDR3 region: CASSYTSGWDTGELFF. The CDR3 bases are TGTGCCAGCAGTTACACCTCGGGATGGGACACCGGGGAGCTGTTTTTT.